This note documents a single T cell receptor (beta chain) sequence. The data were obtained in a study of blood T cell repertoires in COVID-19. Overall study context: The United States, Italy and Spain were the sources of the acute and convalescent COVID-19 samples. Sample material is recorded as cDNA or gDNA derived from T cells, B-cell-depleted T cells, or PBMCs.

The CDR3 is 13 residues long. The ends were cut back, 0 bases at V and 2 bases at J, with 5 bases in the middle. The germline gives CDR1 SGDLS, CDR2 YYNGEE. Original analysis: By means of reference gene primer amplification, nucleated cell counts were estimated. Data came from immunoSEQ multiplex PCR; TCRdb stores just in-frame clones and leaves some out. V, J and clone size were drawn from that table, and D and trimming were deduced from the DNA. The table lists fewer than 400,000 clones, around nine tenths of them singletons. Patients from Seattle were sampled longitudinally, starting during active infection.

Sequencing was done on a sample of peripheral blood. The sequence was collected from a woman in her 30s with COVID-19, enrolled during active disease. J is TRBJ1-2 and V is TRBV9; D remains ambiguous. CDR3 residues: CASSVESNYGYTF. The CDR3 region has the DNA TGTGCCAGCAGCGTAGAGAGCAACTATGGCTACACCTTC.